This section outlines one TCR beta chain sequence together with its context. Antigen: not known. TCRdb recomputed calls from the RT-PCR reads with MiXCR, one row per CDR3 protein. The sample records a few hundred thousand distinct CDR3 sequences, about 14% being singletons. The data derive from a study of response to subunit inactivated influenza vaccine. General study points: Each seasonal influenza vaccination, the authors suggested, recruits few new T cells.

There are 13 residues in the CDR3. Germline V gives CDR1 MNHNS, CDR2 SASEGT. V gave up 7 bases and J gave up 4 bases, with 8 bases separating them. The sequences come from PBMCs from blood, collected 11 to 12 days after vaccination. This TCR was recovered from a man in his fifties who received an inactivated influenza vaccine. This chain connects TRBV6-1 to TRBJ2-6; D uncertain. The DNA for the CDR3 is TGTGCCAGCAAAAGGTTGGGGGCCAACGTCCTGACTTTC. Protein sequence: CASKRLGANVLTF.